What follows describes a single T cell receptor (beta chain). As processed by the authors: Amplification with reference gene primers provided the estimates of nucleated cell counts. The method was immunoSEQ multiplex PCR; TCRdb's version includes in-frame clones alone and lacks a portion of them. V and J calls and clone size are copied from that table; D and trimming were computed from the DNA. This repertoire shows about 150,000 clones, around 83% found once; its top ten account for around 6.6%. The sample originates from a study of blood T cell repertoires in COVID-19. For the study at large: From the United States, Italy and Spain came samples of acute and convalescent COVID-19.

This clonotype was obtained from a man aged 45-65 years with active or convalescent COVID-19. Sequencing was carried out using peripheral blood.

CDR3 nucleotide sequence: TGTGCCAGCTCACCTACAGAGTACACCGGGGAGCTGTTTTTT. Protein product: CASSPTEYTGELFF. The V call is TRBV18, the J call TRBJ2-2; D unclear. The germline V gene has CDR1 KGHSH and CDR2 LQKENI. The CDR3 is 14 amino acids. Trimming left V 3 bases short and J 3 bases short, with 8 bases between.